A single sample is the source of the 7 T cell receptor beta chains below, sequenced in a study of blood T cell repertoires in COVID-19. The protocol was immunoSEQ multiplex PCR, while the TCRdb copy is restricted to in-frame clones and leaves out a portion. The sample includes roughly 120,000 clones, roughly four fifths of them seen just once. The specimen sequenced was peripheral blood. The origin of the receptors is a human donor in a cohort sampled during active COVID-19.

The V gene is TRBV27, the J gene TRBJ1-2; TRBD1 agrees at 7 bases. Germline V gene lookup returns CDR1 MNHEY and CDR2 SMNVEV (reference sequence). The CDR3 is made up of 14 amino acids. Trimming removed 5 bases from V and 5 bases from J; junction bases left unmatched: 8. In nucleotides, the CDR3 is TGTGCCAGCAGTCCATTCGGACAGGTGTATGGCTACACCTTC. It is translated as CASSPFGQVYGYTF.

The chain uses TRBV19 and TRBJ2-1; 8 bases agree with TRBD2. Unmatched junction bases numbered 4, after V lost 0 bases and J lost 0 bases. The germline CDR1 and CDR2 sequences are LNHDA and SQIVND (reference sequence). This CDR3 has 17 residues. CDR3 sequence reads: CASSIDSGGSSYNEQFF. The DNA for the CDR3 is TGTGCCAGTAGTATAGACAGCGGGGGAAGCTCCTACAATGAGCAGTTCTTC.

CDR3 DNA sequence: TGCGCCAGCAGGCCCCCCCCTCGACTAGCGGGAATTAGGGACGAGCAGTACTTC. Protein product: CASRPPPRLAGIRDEQYF. The chain uses TRBV10-1 and TRBJ2-7; 11 bases line up with TRBD2. This CDR3 has 18 residues. CDR1 is WNHNN and CDR2 is SYGVQD in the germline V gene (reference sequence). The V segment lost 6 bases and the J segment 5 bases; nucleotides outside the gene matches: 18.

The chain combines TRBV7-3 with TRBJ2-7; D is unclear. The CDR3 spans 12 residues. Germline loops: CDR1 SGHTA, CDR2 FQGTGA. V was cut by 5 bases and J by 2 bases, with 7 bases left in between. DNA of the CDR3: TGTGCCAGCAGCAACTCGACCTACGAGCAGTACTTC. Its protein product is CASSNSTYEQYF.

This sequence joins TRBV29-1 and TRBJ2-3, with 14 bases fitting TRBD2. Germline CDR1 and CDR2: SQVTM and ANQGSEA. Germline trimming cut 7 bases from V and 4 bases from J; bases unmatched to any gene: 4. The length of the CDR3 is 14 residues. CDR3 nucleotide sequence: TGCAGCGCCGGACTAGCGGGAGGAGCAGATACGCAGTATTTT. Its translation is CSAGLAGGADTQYF.

The V and J genes are TRBV10-3 and TRBJ2-7, with TRBD2 identical over 10 bases. CDR1 and CDR2 (germline): ENHRY, SYGVKD. This CDR3 is 15 amino acids long. V shed 3 bases and J 2 bases; nucleotides not matched to a gene: 4. The CDR3 DNA follows: TGTGCCATCAGTGACGGGACTAGCGCTACCTACGAGCAGTACTTC. It specifies CAISDGTSATYEQYF.

The rearrangement uses TRBV2 and TRBJ2-7, with 14 bases matching TRBD2. This CDR3 is built from 14 residues. The V and J ends lost 6 bases and 5 bases, in that order; junction bases with no gene match: 3. Germline V CDR1 and CDR2: SNHLY, FYNNEI. CDR3: CASRETSGGDEQYF. CDR3 nucleotides: TGTGCCAGCAGGGAGACTAGCGGGGGGGACGAGCAGTACTTC. Full variable domain (outside the CDR3, taken from reference TRBV2 and TRBJ2-7): EPEVTQTPSHQVTQMGQEVILRCVPISNHLYFYWYRQILGQKVEFLVSFYNNEISEKSEIFDDQFSVERPDGSNFTLKIRSTKLEDSAMYFCASRETSGGDEQYFGPGTRLTVT.